The following is a T cell receptor (beta chain) sequence with its context. This sample stems from a study of T cell changes during pregnancy in multiple sclerosis. Deletions cut 4 bases from V and 0 bases from J, with 11 bases between. The germline CDR1 and CDR2 sequences are SGHRS and YFSETQ. The CDR3 has 16 amino acids. Here immunoSEQ multiplex PCR was the method, and the copy in TCRdb shows in-frame clones only, minus some. The top ten clones hold approximately 6.2% of a sample with about 120,000 clones, 85% to 95% of them seen once. The chain uses TRBV5-1 and TRBJ2-6; D ambiguous. This TCR was sampled from a female donor with multiple sclerosis, enrolled in a pregnancy study. The sample consisted of peripheral blood, taken before pregnancy. CDR3 sequence: CASSDIDYSGANVLTF. CDR3 sequence (DNA): TGCGCCAGCAGCGACATCGATTACTCTGGGGCCAACGTCCTGACTTTC.